Listed below are T cell receptor beta chains from one sample, sequenced in a study of T cells in Graves' hyperthyroidism and ophthalmopathy. MiXCR, applied by TCRdb to the multiplex PCR reads, yields one record per CDR3 protein. Seen here are some 180,000 distinct CDR3 sequences, 15% to 20% observed once, and the top ten hold roughly 30%. The sequenced sample consisted of blood. The receptors derive from a woman in her forties or fifties with Graves' hyperthyroidism. Both conserved end residues are part of each CDR3. Fields, in order: D gene, V gene, J gene, clone size, CDR3 DNA, CDR3 protein. A D gene is named only where the DNA matches it firmly. Clone size is given for some rows only: seen once, a few or many times, or a class if the clone is expanded.

>-|TRBV28|TRBJ1-2|many
TGTGCCAGCAGTCCGGGGTATATGTATGGCTACACCTTC
CASSPGYMYGYTF
>TRBD1|TRBV11-2|TRBJ1-1|few
TGTGCCAGCAGCTTAGATCTCGGGGACAGGGAAGCTTTCTTT
CASSLDLGDREAFF
>-|TRBV4-1|TRBJ2-1|-
TGCGCCAGCAGCCAAGATCTTGGGGTTTCCTACAATGAGCAGTTCTTC
CASSQDLGVSYNEQFF
>-|TRBV2|TRBJ2-3|-
TGTGCCAGCAATCGAGGGACCGGGGCAGATACGCAGTATTTT
CASNRGTGADTQYF
>TRBD1|TRBV12-3/TRBV12-4|TRBJ1-5|many
TGTGCCAGCAGCCCAGACAGGGAAAGCAATCAGCCCCAGCATTTT
CASSPDRESNQPQHF
>-|TRBV4-1|TRBJ1-1|-
TGCGCCAGCAGCCAAGTATCTAGGGGAGCCACTGAAGCTTTCTTT
CASSQVSRGATEAFF
>-|TRBV5-6|TRBJ2-1|-
TGTGCCAGCAGCTTAACTACAGGGTTGTCTCCCTACAATGAGCAGTTCTTC
CASSLTTGLSPYNEQFF
>TRBD1|TRBV4-1|TRBJ2-7|-
TGCGCCAGCAGCCACCAACAGGGGGCAGGGGAATACGAGCAGTACTTC
CASSHQQGAGEYEQYF
>-|TRBV6-1|TRBJ2-3|few
TGTGCCAGCAGTGAAGTTGGCAGTGGCACAGATACGCAGTATTTT
CASSEVGSGTDTQYF
>-|TRBV4-1|TRBJ2-3|-
TGCGCCAGCAGCCAAGTGGTGCACACCCTAAACACAGATACGCAGTATTTT
CASSQVVHTLNTDTQYF
>TRBD1|TRBV7-3|TRBJ2-7|many
TGTGCCAGCAGCCTGTTGGGACAGGGAGGTTCCTACGAGCAGTACTTC
CASSLLGQGGSYEQYF
>TRBD2|TRBV6-1|TRBJ2-1|-
TGTGCCAGCAGTGCCTCTAGCGGGGGCAATGAGCAGTTCTTC
CASSASSGGNEQFF
>-|TRBV5-8|TRBJ1-1|many
TGTGCCAGCAGGGGCCGGGGGGCCCCTGAAGCTTTCTTT
CASRGRGAPEAFF
>-|TRBV27|TRBJ2-2|many
TGTGCCAGCAGTTTTCTAAGAGGACAGGAGCTGTTTTTT
CASSFLRGQELFF
>-|TRBV2|TRBJ1-1|-
TGTGCCAGCAGGGAGCTAATGAACACTGAAGCTTTCTTT
CASRELMNTEAFF
>TRBD2|TRBV14|TRBJ2-5|many
TGTGCCAGCAGCAAACTAGCGGGGGTGGAAGAGACCCAGTACTTC
CASSKLAGVEETQYF
>-|TRBV5-1|TRBJ1-1|many
TGCGCCAGCAGCTTTACATCCGATTGGAACACTGAAGCTTTCTTT
CASSFTSDWNTEAFF
>-|TRBV7-9|TRBJ1-6|many
TGTGCCAGCAGCTTAGACAGGGTTGGCCCTCTGTCACCCCTCCACTTT
CASSLDRVGPLSPLHF
>-|TRBV28|TRBJ2-7|many
TGTGCCAGCAGTTCCTACGGCGAGCAGTACTTC
CASSSYGEQYF
>-|TRBV10-3|TRBJ2-7|many
TGTGCCATCAGTGAGAGGAGCTCCTACGAGCAGTACTTC
CAISERSSYEQYF
>-|TRBV20-1|TRBJ1-1|few
TGCAGTGCTAGCCTTAACCTCGGTTGGGCGTCTATGAACACTGAAGCTTTCTTT
CSASLNLGWASMNTEAFF
>TRBD1|TRBV2|TRBJ2-1|-
TGTGCCAGCAGCCTCGGACAGGCCAATTACAATGAGCAGTTCTTC
CASSLGQANYNEQFF
>TRBD1|TRBV5-5|TRBJ2-1|many
TGTGCCAGCAGTTACGCCCCCGGGACAGGGGATGATGAGCAGTTCTTC
CASSYAPGTGDDEQFF
>TRBD1|TRBV18|TRBJ2-7|many
TGTGCCAGCTCACCGTACAGGGGTCACGAGCAGTACTTC
CASSPYRGHEQYF
>-|TRBV28|TRBJ2-5|few
TGTGCCAGCAGCAGGGTTCTACAAGAGACCCAGTACTTC
CASSRVLQETQYF
>-|TRBV20-1|TRBJ2-2|many
TGCAGTGCCACGACAGGAGCGAACACCGGGGAGCTGTTTTTT
CSATTGANTGELFF
>-|TRBV20-1|TRBJ1-3|few
TGCAGTGCTAGAGAGGGGGGGCTCCCTGGAAACACCATATATTTT
CSAREGGLPGNTIYF
>-|TRBV12-3/TRBV12-4|TRBJ1-2|many
TGTGCCAGCAGTTTACGGCGGGCTAACTATGGCTACACCTTC
CASSLRRANYGYTF
>-|TRBV11-2|TRBJ1-5|many
TGTGCCAGCAGCTTATTGGGGGGCCTTAGCAATCAGCCCCAGCATTTT
CASSLLGGLSNQPQHF
>-|TRBV11-2|TRBJ2-2|many
TGTGCCAGCAGCCCCAGGGGAGCGGGGTATGACACCGGGGAGCTGTTTTTT
CASSPRGAGYDTGELFF
>-|TRBV6-4|TRBJ1-1|many
TGTGCCAGCAGTGACTCTCATGGGGTTGAAGCTTTCTTT
CASSDSHGVEAFF
>TRBD1|TRBV5-1|TRBJ1-1|many
TGCGCCAGCAGATCGACAGGGAGTATGGAGGCGGAAGCTTTCTTT
CASRSTGSMEAEAFF
>-|TRBV5-1|TRBJ2-1|many
TGCGCCAGCAGCCCCGGCGGAGTCTACAATGAGCAGTTCTTC
CASSPGGVYNEQFF
>TRBD1|TRBV6-2/TRBV6-3|TRBJ2-6|many
TGTGCCAGCAGTTACCGGGACAGGGTCCGGGCTGGGGCCAACGTCCTGACTTTC
CASSYRDRVRAGANVLTF
>TRBD1|TRBV7-2|TRBJ2-1|-
TGTGCCAGCAGCCATCAGTACCTCGACAGGGCGTTTGAGCAGTTCTTC
CASSHQYLDRAFEQFF
>TRBD1|TRBV28|TRBJ1-4|many
TGTGCCAGCAGTTTTGGTGGGACAGGGGTGGAAAAACTGTTTTTT
CASSFGGTGVEKLFF
>TRBD1|TRBV19|TRBJ2-1|many
TGTGCCAGTAAGGACAGGGGGCATGGGGAGCAGTTCTTC
CASKDRGHGEQFF
>-|TRBV19|TRBJ1-1|many
TGTGCCACCCCCCCGGCGGTTCCCCCCTCGAACACTGAAGCTTTCTTT
CATPPAVPPSNTEAFF
>-|TRBV7-8|TRBJ1-6|many
TGTGCCAGCAGCTTTTCCTCCTCCTATAATTCACCCCTCCACTTT
CASSFSSSYNSPLHF
>-|TRBV6-1|TRBJ2-5|many
TGTGCCAGCAGGTCGACAGACCAAGAGACCCAGTACTTC
CASRSTDQETQYF
>-|TRBV5-1|TRBJ1-5|-
TGCGCCAGCAGCCGGGGCGGCGACAATCAGCCCCAGCATTTT
CASSRGGDNQPQHF
>-|TRBV27|TRBJ1-4|many
TGTGCCAGCAGTTGGGGGGGCTTTGAAAAACTGTTTTTT
CASSWGGFEKLFF
>-|TRBV24-1|TRBJ2-3|many
TGTGCCACCAGTGATTCGGACCTCACAGATACGCAGTATTTT
CATSDSDLTDTQYF
>TRBD1|TRBV2|TRBJ1-2|many
TGTGCCGGCAGTGAGAGACAGGGGGGCTACACCTTC
CAGSERQGGYTF
>TRBD1|TRBV20-1|TRBJ1-1|many
TGCAGTGCTTCACAGGGGACGGCTTTCTTT
CSASQGTAFF
>TRBD1|TRBV18|TRBJ2-5|many
TGTGCCAGCTCACCCGGACAGGGCGGAGCGGAGACCCAGTACTTC
CASSPGQGGAETQYF
>-|TRBV28|TRBJ1-5|many
TGTGCCAGCAGACGAACAGGTTCCAGTCAGCCCCAGCATTTT
CASRRTGSSQPQHF
>TRBD2|TRBV7-8|TRBJ2-5|few
TGTGCCAGCAGCTTAGTACCAGCGGGGGGGCCCCAAGAGACCCAGTACTTC
CASSLVPAGGPQETQYF
>-|TRBV6-1|TRBJ2-5|many
TGTGCCAGCAGTGAAGTGCCAGGGGTTCAAGAGACCCAGTACTTC
CASSEVPGVQETQYF
>-|TRBV14|TRBJ1-1|many
TGTGCCAGCAGCCATGAAGGGGTTGCTTTCTTT
CASSHEGVAFF
>-|TRBV7-9|TRBJ1-4|-
TGTGCCAGCAGCTTCACTGGGTCAGAAAAACTGTTTTTT
CASSFTGSEKLFF
>-|TRBV28|TRBJ2-2|many
TGTGCCAGCAACTTTCTAAACCCGGACCCTTCGAGGGAGCTGTTTTTT
CASNFLNPDPSRELFF
>-|TRBV15|TRBJ1-2|many
TGTGCCACCAGCAGAAGGGGGAGAGGGTCTAACTATGGCTACACCTTC
CATSRRGRGSNYGYTF
>-|TRBV7-6|TRBJ2-2|-
TGTGCCAGCAGCTTAGCGTGGGTGAACACCGGGGAGCTGTTTTTT
CASSLAWVNTGELFF